This T cell receptor (beta chain) was sequenced during a study of T cell responses to AZD1222 COVID-19 vaccine. Researchers grouped second doses given at about 4 or about 12 weeks into one pool. Trimming at V came to 8 bases and at J to 0 bases, leaving 5 bases not matched to a gene. Germline loops: CDR1 MDHEN, CDR2 SYDVKM. The length of the CDR3 is 15 residues. Sequenced by immunoSEQ multiplex PCR; TCRdb stores in-frame clones only, minus some. Of roughly 92,000 clones in the sample, around 90% were seen once. The sample consisted of peripheral blood, taken 28 days after the second AZD1222 dose. The receptor was isolated from an adult who received the AZD1222 COVID-19 vaccine. The chain joins TRBV28 to TRBJ2-2; TRBD1 matches at 8 bases. The CDR3 sequence: CASLPGQANTGELFF. The CDR3 region has the DNA TGTGCCAGCCTACCGGGACAGGCGAACACCGGGGAGCTGTTTTTT.